What follows is one T cell receptor (beta chain) and its context. The sample comes from a study of blood T cell repertoires in COVID-19. Study-wide context: COVID-19 samples, acute and convalescent, were from the United States, Italy and Spain.

Clones were sequenced by immunoSEQ multiplex PCR, and TCRdb holds only the in-frame ones, with some missing. The sample shows 200,000 or so clones, roughly four fifths of them seen only once. There are 13 residues in the CDR3. The ends were cut back, 6 bases at V and 4 bases at J, with 11 bases in the middle. The sequence derives from a man aged 55 to 70 who had recovered from COVID-19. The sample was PBMCs or T cells enriched from blood (not recorded which). This sequence joins TRBV12-3 or TRBV12-4 and TRBJ2-3, with a tentative D call TRBD1 (5 bases). The CDR3 is CASRRGAADTQYF. Here the CDR3 DNA reads TGTGCCAGCAGACGTGGGGCCGCAGATACGCAGTATTTT.